A single sample gave rise to the 9 T cell receptor beta chains below, sequenced in a study of T cell repertoires in ileal Crohn's disease. Produced via immunoSEQ multiplex PCR; TCRdb's table is partial and in-frame only. The repertoire holds 8,500 to 13,000 clones, around 75% seen once, with around 14% in the top ten. Time point meaning: neoterminal ileum biopsy at postoperative endoscopy, about 6 months after surgery. Sequencing was performed on ileal tissue. The receptors here all came from an adult with Crohn's disease.

A single count supports this clone. The chain combines TRBV27 with TRBJ1-3; 9 bases align to TRBD1. The V and J ends lost 5 bases and 3 bases, in that order; junction bases with no gene match: 8. The length of the CDR3 is 16 residues. From germline, CDR1 is MNHEY and CDR2 SMNVEV (reference sequence). The CDR3 DNA follows: TGTGCCAGCAGTAGAATTCCGGACAGGGGTGGAAACACCATATATTTT. Translated: CASSRIPDRGGNTIYF.

The chain carries TRBV4-3 and TRBJ2-1, with D perhaps matching TRBD1 (6 bases). V was clipped by 1 base and J by 0 bases, with 13 bases between them. The CDR3 is made up of 17 amino acids. Germline values: CDR1 LGHNA, CDR2 YSLEER. CDR3 region: CASSQAPTGSSYNEQFF. The CDR3 coding sequence is TGCGCCAGCAGCCAAGCGCCAACAGGGAGCTCCTACAATGAGCAGTTCTTC.

This clone was detected a few times. The chain is built from TRBV7-2 and TRBJ2-1, with TRBD2 identical over 8 bases. V shed 2 bases and J 6 bases; nucleotides not matched to a gene: 6. The CDR3 extends over 15 amino acids. CDR1 SGHTA and CDR2 FQGNSA come from the germline V gene. The CDR3 DNA reads as TGTGCCAGCAGCTTAAAGGCTAGCGGGCGCAATGAGCAGTTCTTC. This translates into CASSLKASGRNEQFF. Combining the CDR3 with reference TRBV7-2 and TRBJ2-1 gives the whole variable domain GAGVSQSPSNKVTEKGKDVELRCDPISGHTALYWYRQSLGQGLEFLIYFQGNSAPDKSGLPSDRFSAERTGGSVSTLTIQRTQQEDSAVYLCASSLKASGRNEQFFGPGTRLTVL.

The V and J genes are TRBV5-1 and TRBJ2-5; 9 nucleotides agree with TRBD2. Germline trimming cut 1 base from V and 1 base from J; bases unmatched to any gene: 2. CDR3 length: 15 residues. Per the germline V gene, CDR1 is SGHRS and CDR2 is YFSETQ. This chain's CDR3 is CASSLLTSGQETQYF. CDR3 nucleotides: TGCGCCAGCAGCTTGTTGACTAGCGGCCAAGAGACCCAGTACTTC.

The chain links TRBV6-4 to TRBJ2-3; a possible D gene is TRBD2 (7 bases). CDR1 and CDR2 from the germline V gene are MRHNA and SNTAGT. V shed 4 bases and J shed 0 bases, with 11 bases lying between them. CDR3 length: 15 residues. CDR3 bases: TGTGCCAGCAGTGGTGGCGGGGGCAGCACAGATACGCAGTATTTT. The encoded protein is CASSGGGGSTDTQYF.

J is TRBJ1-6 and V is TRBV6-5; TRBD1 agrees at 9 bases. Germline values: CDR1 MNHEY, CDR2 SVGAGI. Germline trimming cut 6 bases from V and 8 bases from J; bases unmatched to any gene: 5. The CDR3 extends over 14 amino acids. The CDR3 region has the DNA TGTGCCAGCAGGACAGGGGGGACCTATTCACCCCTCCACTTT. Amino acids: CASRTGGTYSPLHF.

This chain joins TRBV6-5 and TRBJ2-7, with a possible D match to TRBD2 (6 bases). Per germline, CDR1 MNHEY and CDR2 SVGAGI. V lost 6 bases, J lost 9 bases, and 18 bases lay in between. This CDR3 is 13 amino acids long. CDR3 DNA: TGTGCCAGCAGGGGATTGGGGGGAGTATGGCAGTACTTC. Residues: CASRGLGGVWQYF.

There are a few counts of this clone. Germline and junction disagree at one end, which may indicate a read error. This CDR3 is CSARGRRDPAF. Here the CDR3 DNA reads TGCAGTGCTAGAGGGAGGAGGGACCCGGCCTTC. The V and J genes are TRBV20-1 and TRBJ1-2; TRBD1 might be the D (5 bases). Germline lookup yields CDR1 DFQATT and CDR2 SNEGSKA (reference sequence). This CDR3 is built from 11 residues.

CDR3 residues: CASSPDRPSSYNEQFF. In DNA form, the CDR3 reads TGCGCCAGCAGCCCGGACAGACCGAGCTCCTACAATGAGCAGTTCTTC. The chain links TRBV5-1 to TRBJ2-1, with D tentatively TRBD1 (6 bases). V was pared by 4 bases and J by 0 bases, with 14 bases between. Germline values: CDR1 SGHRS, CDR2 YFSETQ. The CDR3 is 16 amino acids.